These 5 T cell receptor beta chains share one sample of origin, sequenced in a study of T cells after yellow fever vaccination. Each CDR3 protein gets one entry after TCRdb re-called the 5' RACE reads with MiXCR. This sample carries 400,000 to 650,000 distinct CDR3 sequences, just over 20% of them seen once, and the ten largest clones take about 17%. The source material was PBMCs, sampled around 3 weeks after the first yellow fever vaccination. The receptors derive from a man younger than 35 who received the YFV17D yellow fever vaccine.

This clonotype was counted at least ten times. The J gene is TRBJ2-3, the V gene TRBV18; D may correspond to TRBD1 or TRBD2 (6 bases each). V was clipped by 8 bases and J by 2 bases, with 17 bases between them. The germline V gene encodes CDR1 KGHSH and CDR2 LQKENI. The CDR3 runs to 15 residues. CDR3 DNA: TGTGCCAGCCCCCCAGTGGGGGGCTCCACAGATACGCAGTATTTT. It translates to CASPPVGGSTDTQYF.

The CDR3 sequence: CATSDLRGANTGELFF. The CDR3 DNA reads TGTGCCACCAGTGATTTGCGGGGGGCGAACACCGGGGAGCTGTTTTTT. J is TRBJ2-2 and V is TRBV24-1; TRBD2 matches 7 bases. Per the germline V gene, CDR1 is KGHDR and CDR2 is SFDVKD. This CDR3 region has 16 residues. J was trimmed by 0 bases and V by 0 bases; bases with no gene match: 0.

The chain joins TRBV10-1 to TRBJ2-1, with TRBD1 matching 7 bases. Germline CDR1 is WNHNN and CDR2 is SYGVQD (reference sequence). V dropped 3 bases and J dropped 13; count of bases not matched to a gene: 6. There are 12 residues in the CDR3. The CDR3 protein is CASSEGNRGQFF. The CDR3 DNA reads TGCGCCAGCAGTGAAGGGAACAGGGGTCAGTTCTTC.

This clonotype occurred a few times. This chain uses TRBV24-1 with TRBJ2-3; 9 bases map to TRBD1. The CDR3 length is 17 residues. After removal of 0 bases from V and 2 bases from J, the junction contained 5 bases not matched to a gene. Germline CDR1 and CDR2: KGHDR and SFDVKD. Here the CDR3 reads CATSDLPGTGITDTQYF. DNA of the CDR3: TGTGCCACCAGTGATTTGCCCGGGACAGGGATCACAGATACGCAGTATTTT.

The V call is TRBV7-2, the J call TRBJ2-5, with a possible D match to TRBD2 (5 bases). Trimming took off 1 base at V and 1 base at J, with 13 bases between the two ends. Germline V lookup: CDR1 SGHTA, CDR2 FQGNSA. The CDR3 totals 16 residues. The CDR3 DNA reads as TGTGCCAGCAGCTTAGGCTCCGGACTTCGCCAAGAGACCCAGTACTTC. Its translation: CASSLGSGLRQETQYF.